This T cell receptor (beta chain) derives from a study of blood T cell repertoires in COVID-19. The table came from immunoSEQ multiplex PCR; TCRdb's copy has only in-frame clones and leaves some out. The sample lists fewer than 65,000 clones; 75% to 85% were seen once. Germline loops: CDR1 LNHDA, CDR2 SQIVND (reference sequence). V lost 8 bases and J lost 4; bases outside the gene matches: 16. This CDR3 has 17 amino acids. This TCR was recovered from a human donor in a cohort sampled during active COVID-19. The chain is built from TRBV19 and TRBJ1-2; 10 positions match TRBD1. Sequencing was done on a sample of peripheral blood. In nucleotides, the CDR3 is TGTGCCAGTGGTAACCCGGGACAGGGGTTAAGGGGCTATGGCTACACCTTC. It specifies CASGNPGQGLRGYGYTF. Variable domain in full (rest from reference TRBV19 and TRBJ1-2): DGGITQSPKYLFRKEGQNVTLSCEQNLNHDAMYWYRQDPGQGLRLIYYSQIVNDFQKGDIAEGYSVSREKKESFPLTVTSAQKNPTAFYLCASGNPGQGLRGYGYTFGSGTRLTVV.